This T cell receptor beta chain was sequenced for a study of beta chain features in type 1 diabetes. Whole-study findings and limits: Relative to healthy donors, patients appeared to have naive, central memory and Treg TCRB repertoires that were more similar.

The entirety of the isolated RNA underwent reverse transcription, so expressed TCRB transcripts were sequenced. Clones were read by immunoSEQ multiplex PCR, and TCRdb kept only the in-frame ones, dropping some. Of around 250,000 clones in the sample, 13% to 15% were seen once. This clone appeared a few times. Its specificity is not known. V was trimmed by 4 bases and J by 9 bases, leaving 17 bases between them. Germline CDR1 is SGHRS and CDR2 is YFSETQ. This CDR3 is built from 14 residues. V gene TRBV5-1 combines with J gene TRBJ2-1, with D maybe TRBD2 (6 bases). This TCR derives from a woman between 35 and 50 years old in good health. The sample comprised naive CD4+ T cells from blood. The CDR3 reads CASSTDWDGGEQFF. The CDR3, as DNA: TGCGCCAGCAGCACCGACTGGGACGGGGGTGAGCAGTTCTTC.